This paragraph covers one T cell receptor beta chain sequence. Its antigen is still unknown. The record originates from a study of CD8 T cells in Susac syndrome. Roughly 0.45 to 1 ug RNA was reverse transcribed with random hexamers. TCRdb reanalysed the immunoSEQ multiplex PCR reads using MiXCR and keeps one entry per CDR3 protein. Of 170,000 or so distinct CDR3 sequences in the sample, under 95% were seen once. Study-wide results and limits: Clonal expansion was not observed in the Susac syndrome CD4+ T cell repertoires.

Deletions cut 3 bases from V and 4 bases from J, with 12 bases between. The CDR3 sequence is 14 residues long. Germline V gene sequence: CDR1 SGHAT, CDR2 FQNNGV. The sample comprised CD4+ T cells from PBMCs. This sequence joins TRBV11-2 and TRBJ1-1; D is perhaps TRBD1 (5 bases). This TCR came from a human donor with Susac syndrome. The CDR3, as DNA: TGTGCCAGCAGCTTCACAGGCAGTGGCACTGAAGCTTTCTTT. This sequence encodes CASSFTGSGTEAFF.